The T cell receptor (beta chain) under discussion was sequenced for a study of T cell changes during pregnancy in multiple sclerosis. Germline CDR1 and CDR2: SQVTM and ANQGSEA. The CDR3 is made up of 17 amino acids. V was pared by 3 bases and J by 4 bases, with 16 bases of the junction left unmatched. Method: immunoSEQ multiplex PCR; TCRdb's copy keeps in-frame clones and lacks some. There are 57,000 or so clones in the sample; roughly 90% occur only once, and 3% to 4% lies in the top ten. The sequences come from peripheral blood, collected after pregnancy. This chain joins TRBV29-1 and TRBJ1-2; 8 nucleotides align to TRBD1. This receptor was identified in a female donor in good health, enrolled as a control in a pregnancy study. CDR3 residues: CSVDHPLLPDRGYGYTF. CDR3 nucleotide sequence: TGCAGCGTTGATCATCCCCTTCTCCCTGACAGGGGCTATGGCTACACCTTC.